The TCR beta chain under discussion was sequenced for a study of T cells in Graves' hyperthyroidism and ophthalmopathy. Amplification of TCR beta CDR3 regions was performed using RNA transcripts as template. The primer set for the first-round RT-PCR of the TCR CDR3 was HTBI. One entry per CDR3 protein results from TCRdb running MiXCR on the multiplex PCR reads. The sample has under 350,000 distinct CDR3 sequences; more than 15% are singletons. Uncontrolled infection, other autoimmune disease, pregnancy or lactation disqualified patients from enrolment. With 7 bases clipped from V and 1 base from J, the junction kept 5 bases outside the gene matches. There are 15 residues in the CDR3. The germline V gene encodes CDR1 SGHDN and CDR2 FVKESK.

This chain links TRBV14 with TRBJ2-5; the match to TRBD1 covers 11 bases. Sequenced input: blood. The source is a woman aged 55-75 years with Graves' ophthalmopathy. CDR3 nucleotide sequence: TGTGCCAGCACCCGGGACAGGGGGGGCCAAGAGACCCAGTACTTC. Amino acid sequence: CASTRDRGGQETQYF.